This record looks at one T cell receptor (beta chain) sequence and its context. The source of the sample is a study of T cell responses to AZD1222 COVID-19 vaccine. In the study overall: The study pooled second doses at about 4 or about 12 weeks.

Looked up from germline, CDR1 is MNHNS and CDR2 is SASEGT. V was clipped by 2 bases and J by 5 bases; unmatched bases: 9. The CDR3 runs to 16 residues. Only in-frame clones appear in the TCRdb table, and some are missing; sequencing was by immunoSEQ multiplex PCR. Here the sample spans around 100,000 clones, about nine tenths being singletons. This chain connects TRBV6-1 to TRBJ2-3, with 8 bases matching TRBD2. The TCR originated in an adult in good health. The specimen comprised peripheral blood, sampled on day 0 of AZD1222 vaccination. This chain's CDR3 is CASSEQRGLSRDTQYF. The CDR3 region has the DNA TGTGCCAGCAGTGAACAGCGGGGGCTATCTCGAGATACGCAGTATTTT.